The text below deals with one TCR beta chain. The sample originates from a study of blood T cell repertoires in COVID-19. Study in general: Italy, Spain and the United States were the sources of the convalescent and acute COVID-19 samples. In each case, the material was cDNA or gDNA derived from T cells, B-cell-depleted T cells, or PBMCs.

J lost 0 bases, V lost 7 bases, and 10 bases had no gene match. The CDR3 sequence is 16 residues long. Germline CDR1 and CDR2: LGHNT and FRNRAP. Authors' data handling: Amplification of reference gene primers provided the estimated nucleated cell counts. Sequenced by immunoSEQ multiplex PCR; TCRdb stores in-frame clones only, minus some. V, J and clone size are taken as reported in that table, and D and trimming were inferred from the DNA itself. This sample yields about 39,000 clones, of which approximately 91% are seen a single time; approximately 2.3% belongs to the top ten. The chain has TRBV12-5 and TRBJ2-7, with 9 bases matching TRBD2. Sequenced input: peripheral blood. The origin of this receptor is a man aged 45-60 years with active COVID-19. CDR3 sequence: CASAQAGGLSSYEQYF. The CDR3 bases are TGTGCTAGTGCCCAAGCGGGGGGACTAAGCTCCTACGAGCAGTACTTC.